The text below deals with one TCR beta chain. The source of the sample is a study of blood T cell repertoires in COVID-19. Overall study context: PBMCs, B-cell-depleted T cells, or T cells were the source of the cDNA or gDNA that made up the material.

The data were produced by immunoSEQ multiplex PCR, yet TCRdb's version contains in-frame clones alone and is incomplete. The data show 310,000 or so clones, about 83% seen once. Germline-derived CDR1 and CDR2 are MDHEN and SYDVKM. V gave up 5 bases and J gave up 3 bases, with 17 bases separating them. The CDR3 consists of 15 residues. This chain connects TRBV28 to TRBJ2-7; tentative D call: TRBD2 (6 bases). This receptor was obtained from a woman in her fifties or sixties with acute or convalescent COVID-19. The sequenced sample was peripheral blood. CDR3 DNA: TGTGCCAGCAGTCCCGACCGGGACTCATACTACGAGCAGTACTTC. It is translated as CASSPDRDSYYEQYF.